This T cell receptor beta chain was identified during a study of technical replicates of blood from a handful of donors. TCRdb's table, derived via immunoSEQ multiplex PCR, lists solely in-frame clones and lacks some. This table holds roughly 80,000 clones, roughly 94% found once. The sequenced sample consisted of T cells isolated from PBMCs. This receptor was taken from a human donor in good health.

CDR3 region: CASSLLAGYEQYF. CDR3 DNA: TGTGCCAGCAGCTTGTTAGCCGGCTACGAGCAGTACTTC. The chain has TRBV7-3 and TRBJ2-7, with D hard to call. This CDR3 comprises 13 residues. Deletions cut 3 bases from V and 3 bases from J, with 9 bases between. Germline CDR1 SGHTA, CDR2 FQGTGA.